These T cell receptor beta chains were read from a single sample in a study of human T cells and chemical hapten exposure. TCRdb fed the RACE reads into MiXCR, producing one record per CDR3 protein. Among approximately 350,000 distinct CDR3 sequences, approximately 6.3% were seen once, and the ten largest hold more than 7%. This sample comprised whole blood, obtained in connection with sensitization to the hapten diphenylcyclopropenone (DPC). The source of these receptors is a woman aged 18-29 years with alopecia areata. Some clones in this sample may be carry-over from other donors' samples. Each CDR3 is given with its conserved first and last residue. Fields, in order: J gene, D gene, V gene, clone size, CDR3 protein, CDR3 DNA. The D gene is left open where the match is weak. Size is stated for part of the rows, as once, few or many counts, or as a class when the clone is expanded.

J: TRBJ2-3; D: NA; V: TRBV7-6; size: many; CDR3: CASSPQTSTDTQYF; DNA: TGTGCCAGCAGCCCGCAAACTAGCACAGATACGCAGTATTTT
J: TRBJ1-5; D: NA; V: TRBV11-2; size: few; CDR3: CASSPQGGLAQPQHF; DNA: TGTGCCAGCAGTCCCCAAGGCGGTTTGGCTCAGCCCCAGCATTTT
J: TRBJ2-7; D: NA; V: TRBV7-2; size: NA; CDR3: CASSLARYEQYF; DNA: TGTGCCAGCAGCTTAGCTCGGTACGAGCAGTACTTC
J: TRBJ2-3; D: TRBD2; V: TRBV5-1; size: many; CDR3: CASSRSSGGTTDTQYF; DNA: TGCGCCAGCAGCCGATCTAGCGGGGGTACCACAGATACGCAGTATTTT
J: TRBJ1-4; D: TRBD1; V: TRBV20-1; size: NA; CDR3: CSAPLTGPGEKLFF; DNA: TGCAGTGCCCCCCTGACAGGGCCGGGTGAAAAACTGTTTTTT
J: TRBJ2-6; D: NA; V: TRBV7-2; size: few; CDR3: CASSAPPGRFSGANVLTF; DNA: TGTGCCAGCAGCGCTCCCCCGGGGAGATTCTCTGGGGCCAACGTCCTGACTTTC
J: TRBJ2-7; D: NA; V: TRBV5-6; size: NA; CDR3: CASSLTSEQYF; DNA: TGTGCCAGCAGCTTGACGTCTGAGCAGTACTTC
J: TRBJ2-3; D: TRBD2; V: TRBV9; size: NA; CDR3: CASSVGLAGISTDTQYF; DNA: TGTGCCAGCAGCGTAGGACTAGCGGGCATTAGCACAGATACGCAGTATTTT
J: TRBJ1-5; D: TRBD1; V: TRBV7-8; size: few; CDR3: CASSKYRDRLYQPQHF; DNA: TGTGCCAGCAGCAAATACCGGGACAGACTTTATCAGCCCCAGCATTTT
J: TRBJ1-2; D: NA; V: TRBV2; size: few; CDR3: CASTADIYGYTF; DNA: TGTGCCAGCACGGCAGACATCTATGGCTACACCTTC
J: TRBJ2-3; D: NA; V: TRBV29-1; size: many; CDR3: CSVEPSLSTDTQYF; DNA: TGCAGCGTTGAGCCTAGCTTAAGCACAGATACGCAGTATTTT
J: TRBJ2-7; D: TRBD2; V: TRBV12-3/TRBV12-4; size: many; CDR3: CASSPGAGGYEQYF; DNA: TGTGCCAGCAGTCCCGGCGCGGGGGGGTACGAGCAGTACTTC
J: TRBJ2-7; D: NA; V: TRBV12-3/TRBV12-4; size: many; CDR3: CASSLATDYEQYF; DNA: TGTGCCAGCAGTTTAGCTACAGACTACGAGCAGTACTTC
J: TRBJ1-2; D: TRBD1; V: TRBV29-1; size: NA; CDR3: CSVEEGRGHGYTF; DNA: TGCAGCGTTGAAGAGGGGAGGGGGCATGGCTACACCTTC
J: TRBJ2-3; D: TRBD2; V: TRBV4-3; size: few; CDR3: CASGEAGADTQYF; DNA: TGCGCCAGCGGGGAGGCGGGGGCAGATACGCAGTATTTT
J: TRBJ2-7; D: TRBD1; V: TRBV5-6; size: many; CDR3: CASSLAADRGYEQYF; DNA: TGTGCCAGCAGCTTGGCAGCGGACAGGGGTTACGAGCAGTACTTC
J: TRBJ1-5; D: NA; V: TRBV6-5; size: few; CDR3: CASSRAVNQPQHF; DNA: TGTGCCAGCAGCAGAGCGGTGAATCAGCCCCAGCATTTT
J: TRBJ2-7; D: NA; V: TRBV6-1; size: many; CDR3: CASRTRERETYEQYF; DNA: TGTGCCAGCAGGACGAGAGAACGGGAAACCTACGAGCAGTACTTC
J: TRBJ2-3; D: NA; V: TRBV7-2; size: many; CDR3: CASSRSQVGVISDTQYF; DNA: TGTGCCAGCAGCCGGAGCCAGGTTGGGGTTATATCGGATACGCAGTATTTT
J: TRBJ2-3; D: TRBD1; V: TRBV11-3; size: few; CDR3: CASSLGDRALTDTQYF; DNA: TGTGCCAGCAGCTTAGGGGACAGGGCGCTCACAGATACGCAGTATTTT
J: TRBJ1-5; D: TRBD1; V: TRBV12-3/TRBV12-4; size: NA; CDR3: CASSLDRGDNQPQHF; DNA: TGTGCCAGCAGTTTGGACAGGGGGGACAATCAGCCCCAGCATTTT
J: TRBJ2-5; D: NA; V: TRBV7-6; size: many; CDR3: CASSFTLSQETQYF; DNA: TGTGCCAGCAGCTTTACCTTGAGTCAAGAGACCCAGTACTTC
J: TRBJ1-4; D: NA; V: TRBV4-1; size: NA; CDR3: CASSQDLARGNEKLFF; DNA: TGCGCCAGCAGCCAAGATCTAGCAAGGGGCAATGAAAAACTGTTTTTT
J: TRBJ2-2; D: NA; V: TRBV4-3; size: NA; CDR3: CASSLMGQKGAGELFF; DNA: TGCGCCAGCAGCCTGATGGGGCAGAAGGGGGCCGGGGAGCTGTTTTTT
J: TRBJ2-4; D: TRBD1; V: TRBV10-3; size: few; CDR3: CAITLMAGQGSDIQYF; DNA: TGTGCCATCACCCTGATGGCGGGACAGGGGTCGGACATTCAGTACTTC
J: TRBJ2-1; D: TRBD2; V: TRBV2; size: NA; CDR3: CASSSSGASYNEQFF; DNA: TGTGCCAGCAGTTCTAGCGGGGCCTCGTACAATGAGCAGTTCTTC
J: TRBJ1-1; D: NA; V: TRBV12-3/TRBV12-4; size: NA; CDR3: CASSFQGRITEAFF; DNA: TGTGCCAGCAGTTTTCAGGGGAGAATCACTGAAGCTTTCTTT
J: TRBJ2-2; D: NA; V: TRBV6-2/TRBV6-3; size: many; CDR3: CASSDALWGLNTGELFF; DNA: TGTGCCAGCAGTGATGCTTTGTGGGGCCTGAACACCGGGGAGCTGTTTTTT
J: TRBJ2-3; D: NA; V: TRBV4-3; size: many; CDR3: CASSSSPNVDTQYF; DNA: TGCGCCAGCAGCAGTTCACCGAACGTAGATACGCAGTATTTT
J: TRBJ2-2; D: NA; V: TRBV4-3; size: few; CDR3: CASSQDRESTGELFF; DNA: TGCGCCAGCAGCCAAGACAGGGAGAGCACCGGGGAGCTGTTTTTT
J: TRBJ2-2; D: NA; V: TRBV12-3/TRBV12-4; size: few; CDR3: CASSLEGIYTGELFF; DNA: TGTGCCAGCAGTCTGGAGGGAATATACACCGGGGAGCTGTTTTTT
J: TRBJ2-3; D: NA; V: TRBV5-6; size: many; CDR3: CASSEWFFSTDTQYF; DNA: TGTGCCAGCTCTGAATGGTTTTTTAGCACAGATACGCAGTATTTT
J: TRBJ2-5; D: NA; V: TRBV7-9; size: NA; CDR3: CASSRGPQETQYF; DNA: TGTGCCAGCAGCCGGGGACCCCAAGAGACCCAGTACTTC
J: TRBJ2-5; D: TRBD2; V: TRBV10-3; size: many; CDR3: CASSVAGEETQYF; DNA: TGTGCCTCCAGCGTGGCGGGGGAGGAGACCCAGTACTTC
J: TRBJ2-7; D: TRBD1; V: TRBV10-3; size: few; CDR3: CAISERGQGAHEQYF; DNA: TGTGCCATCAGTGAGAGGGGACAGGGGGCCCACGAGCAGTACTTC
J: TRBJ2-3; D: TRBD2; V: TRBV12-3/TRBV12-4; size: many; CDR3: CASSPWTSGALDTQYF; DNA: TGTGCCAGCAGTCCGTGGACTAGCGGGGCCCTGGATACGCAGTATTTT
J: TRBJ2-5; D: NA; V: TRBV12-3/TRBV12-4; size: few; CDR3: CASSLGLGGETQYF; DNA: TGTGCCAGCAGTTTGGGACTTGGTGGGGAGACCCAGTACTTC
J: TRBJ2-1; D: NA; V: TRBV29-1; size: few; CDR3: CSPDVGESSYNEQFF; DNA: TGCAGCCCTGACGTGGGAGAGAGCTCCTACAATGAGCAGTTCTTC
J: TRBJ2-3; D: NA; V: TRBV2; size: few; CDR3: CASKGGSTDTQYF; DNA: TGTGCCAGCAAGGGGGGCAGCACAGATACGCAGTATTTT